The 10 T cell receptor beta chains below come from one sample, sequenced in a study of monozygotic twins with inflammatory bowel disease. Using the 5' RACE reads, TCRdb records one entry per CDR3 protein without DNA. This sample's table has approximately 150,000 distinct CDR3 sequences. Sequenced sample: blood. These receptors all come from a human donor with ulcerative colitis or Crohn's disease, or a healthy co-twin of an affected twin (not recorded which).

The rearrangement links TRBV5-6 to TRBJ1-1; TCRdb picks TRBD1, but there is no DNA to check that call. Germline CDR1 SGHDT, CDR2 YYEEEE. The CDR3 runs to 15 residues. The CDR3 reads CASSLEQGRNTEAFF.

The chain employs TRBV5-1 and TRBJ2-7; as DNA is missing, the TRBD1 call by TCRdb cannot be tested. Germline V gene data show CDR1 as SGHRS and CDR2 as YFSETQ. The CDR3 sequence is 15 residues long. CDR3 region: CASSWGDRGTYEQYF.

This chain joins TRBV4-3 and TRBJ2-2. CDR3 length equals 16 residues. The germline V gene has CDR1 LGHNA and CDR2 YSLEER. The chain's CDR3 is CASSPDRFLGTGELFF.

The V and J genes are TRBV5-1 and TRBJ1-1. Germline V gene data show CDR1 as SGHRS and CDR2 as YFSETQ. The CDR3 sequence is 14 residues long. The CDR3 protein is CASSLEAGNTEAFF.

The V and J genes are TRBV20-1 and TRBJ1-1; TCRdb's D gene call, TRBD1, goes unchecked for lack of DNA. Germline V gives CDR1 DFQATT, CDR2 SNEGSKA (reference sequence). This CDR3 is 11 amino acids long. The CDR3 loop reads CSAQPWDEAFF.

J is TRBJ2-1 and V is TRBV19; TCRdb designates TRBD2, a call that cannot be tested without DNA. From germline, CDR1 is LNHDA and CDR2 SQIVND (reference sequence). The CDR3 runs to 16 residues. CDR3 loop: CASSDISGRANGEQFF. Drawing the rest from reference TRBV19 and TRBJ2-1, the complete variable domain is DGGITQSPKYLFRKEGQNVTLSCEQNLNHDAMYWYRQDPGQGLRLIYYSQIVNDFQKGDIAEGYSVSREKKESFPLTVTSAQKNPTAFYLCASSDISGRANGEQFFGPGTRLTVL.

The chain couples TRBV7-3 to TRBJ2-3; no DNA is available, so the TRBD1 call from TCRdb remains unchecked. Germline lookup yields CDR1 SGHTA and CDR2 FQGTGA. The CDR3 is 15 residues long. The CDR3 loop reads CASSSSGGRADTQYF. The full variable domain, its missing parts supplied by reference TRBV7-3 and TRBJ2-3, is GAGVSQTPSNKVTEKGKYVELRCDPISGHTALYWYRQSLGQGPEFLIYFQGTGAADDSGLPNDRFFAVRPEGSVSTLKIQRTERGDSAVYLCASSSSGGRADTQYFGPGTRLTVL.

Here the CDR3 reads CASSYLAGGSLNIQYF. The V gene is TRBV7-9, the J gene TRBJ2-4; TCRdb indicates TRBD2, and absent DNA this call remains unverified. Germline CDR1 is SEHNR and CDR2 is FQNEAQ (reference sequence). CDR3 length equals 16 residues.

The rearrangement links TRBV6-1 to TRBJ2-7; checking the TCRdb D call of TRBD1 is not possible without DNA. CDR1 and CDR2 (germline): MNHNS, SASEGT. This CDR3 is 15 amino acids long. The CDR3 protein is CASRPGTGGSYEQYF.

The chain has TRBV29-1 and TRBJ2-7; checking the TCRdb D call of TRBD2 is not possible without DNA. Per germline, CDR1 SQVTM and CDR2 ANQGSEA. The CDR3 length is 11 residues. The chain's CDR3 is CSVPAGGEQYF.